The rows below give T cell receptor beta chains drawn from one sample of a study of OX40 agonist ivuxolimab in advanced cancers. Produced via immunoSEQ multiplex PCR; TCRdb's table is partial and in-frame only. The repertoire holds 50,000 to 55,000 clones, with around 89% as singletons. Sequences were derived from CD4+ or CD8+ T cells sorted from blood, sampled in a trial of the OX40 agonist ivuxolimab. All receptors derive from an adult with an advanced solid tumor such as melanoma, head and neck, liver or kidney cancer. The CDR3 runs from the conserved cysteine through the conserved F or W. The order of the fields is clone size, D gene, V gene, J gene, CDR3 DNA, CDR3 protein. A D gene is named only where the DNA matches it firmly. Expanded clones get a size class; other rows say once, few or many, or leave the size out.

>.|.|TRBV2|TRBJ1-2
TGTGCCAGCAGTGAACGCCAGGGGTCTGGCTACACCTTC
CASSERQGSGYTF
>.|.|TRBV4-3|TRBJ2-5
TGCGCCAGCAGCCAACCAAACAGGGAGGACCAAGAGACCCAGTACTTC
CASSQPNREDQETQYF
>.|.|TRBV29-1|TRBJ1-1
TGCAGCGGTCGCAGCCCGGCTGAAGCTTTCTTT
CSGRSPAEAFF
>.|.|TRBV7-6|TRBJ1-6
TGTGCCAGCAGCTTACACCCTCCGACTAATTCACCCCTCCACTTT
CASSLHPPTNSPLHF
>.|.|TRBV7-2|TRBJ1-5
TGTGCCAGCAGCTTATGGAGCAATAGCAATCAGCCCCAGCATTTT
CASSLWSNSNQPQHF
>.|.|TRBV7-2|TRBJ1-1
TGTGCCAGCAGCTTACGAGGTGAGAACACTGAAGCTTTCTTT
CASSLRGENTEAFF
>.|TRBD1|TRBV30|TRBJ1-2
TGTGCCTGTCGGGACAGGGGACTCGGTGGCTATGGCTACACCTTC
CACRDRGLGGYGYTF
>once|.|TRBV28|TRBJ2-3
TGTGCCAGCAGTTTAGGGGGGGCCGATACGCAGTATTTT
CASSLGGADTQYF
>.|.|TRBV7-5|TRBJ1-3
TGTGCCAGAAGCTTAGTTGGACAGGGTTTCCACACCATATATTTT
CARSLVGQGFHTIYF
>.|.|TRBV5-4|TRBJ2-5
TGTGCCAGCAGCTTGGGAGGGGAAGAGACCCAGTACTTC
CASSLGGEETQYF
>.|TRBD2|TRBV10-3|TRBJ2-1
TGTGCCATCAGCCGGACTAGCGGGAGGGCCGAGGGCAGTAATGAGCAGTTCTTC
CAISRTSGRAEGSNEQFF
>.|TRBD1|TRBV2|TRBJ1-5
TGTGCCAGCAGTTGGGACAGGGTGGCTCAGCCCCAGCATTTT
CASSWDRVAQPQHF
>.|TRBD1|TRBV5-5|TRBJ2-6
TGTGCCAGCAGTACCGGGACAGGGGTGTCAGGGGCCAACGTCCTGACTTTC
CASSTGTGVSGANVLTF
>once|.|TRBV6-1|TRBJ2-7
TGTGCCAGCAGTGAATTTGAAGGGGTTGGCGAGCAGTACTTC
CASSEFEGVGEQYF
>few|.|TRBV14|TRBJ2-7
TGTGCCAGCAGCCCCCCTCGGGGCACTAAGTACTTC
CASSPPRGTKYF
>.|TRBD2|TRBV19|TRBJ2-5
TGTGCCAGTAGTATAGAAGCTAGCGGGAGTAGGGAGACCCAGTACTTC
CASSIEASGSRETQYF
>.|TRBD1|TRBV18|TRBJ2-5
TGTGCCAGCTCACTGGGGACAGGGAGCCAAGAGACCCAGTACTTC
CASSLGTGSQETQYF
>.|TRBD2|TRBV9|TRBJ2-1
TGTGCCAGCAGCAGGACTAGCGGGAGTATGAATGAGCAGTTCTTC
CASSRTSGSMNEQFF
>.|TRBD1|TRBV19|TRBJ2-1
TGTGCCAGTAGACCCGGACAGGGGAGCAATGAGCAGTTCTTC
CASRPGQGSNEQFF
>.|.|TRBV28|TRBJ1-2
TGTGCCAGCAGTCCCCGGAACAGGGCCTATGGCTACACCTTC
CASSPRNRAYGYTF
>.|TRBD2|TRBV2|TRBJ2-5
TGTGGTGTGGCTAGCGGGGGGGCCCGGGAGACCCAGTACTTC
CGVASGGARETQYF